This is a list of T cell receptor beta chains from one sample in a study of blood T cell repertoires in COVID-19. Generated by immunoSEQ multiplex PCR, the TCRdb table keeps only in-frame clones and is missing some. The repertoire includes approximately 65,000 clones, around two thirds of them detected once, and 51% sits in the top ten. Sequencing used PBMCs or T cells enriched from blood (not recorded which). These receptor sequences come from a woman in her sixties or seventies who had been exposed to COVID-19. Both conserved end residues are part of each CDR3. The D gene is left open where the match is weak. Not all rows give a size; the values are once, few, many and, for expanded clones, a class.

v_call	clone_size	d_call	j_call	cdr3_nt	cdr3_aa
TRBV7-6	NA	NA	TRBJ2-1	TGTGCCAGCAGCTGGAACCCGGGGGACTACAATGAGCAGTTCTTC	CASSWNPGDYNEQFF
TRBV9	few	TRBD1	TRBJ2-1	TGTGCCAGCAGCGTATACGGACAGGGGGTCTACAATGAGCAGTTCTTC	CASSVYGQGVYNEQFF
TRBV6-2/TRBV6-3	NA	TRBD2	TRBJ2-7	TGTGCCAGCAGTTACTCAGGGACTAGCGGGGCCTACGAGCAGTACTTC	CASSYSGTSGAYEQYF
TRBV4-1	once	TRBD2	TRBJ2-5	TGCGCCAGCAGCCAAGTCCCGGGGGGAGAGACCCAGTACTTC	CASSQVPGGETQYF
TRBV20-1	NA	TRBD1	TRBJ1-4	TGCAGTGCTAGTGGACAGGGGGCGCCTCGGGAAAAACTGTTTTTT	CSASGQGAPREKLFF
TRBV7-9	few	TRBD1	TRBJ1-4	TGTGCCAGCAGCCCTCGGGACAGCCTTAATGAAAAACTGTTTTTT	CASSPRDSLNEKLFF
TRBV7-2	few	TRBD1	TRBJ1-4	TGTGCCAGCAGCTTAAAAACAGGGGGGACGGAAAAACTGTTTTTT	CASSLKTGGTEKLFF
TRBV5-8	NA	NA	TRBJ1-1	TGTGCCAGCAGCTTGGAGGGCGCGGGCACTGAAGCTTTCTTT	CASSLEGAGTEAFF
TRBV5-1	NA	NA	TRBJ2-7	TGCGCCAGCAGCTTGGAAGCGGTCCCCATCTACGAGCAGTACTTC	CASSLEAVPIYEQYF
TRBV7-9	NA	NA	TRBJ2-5	TGTGCCAGCTGGAAGGGGGAGACCCAGTACTTC	CASWKGETQYF
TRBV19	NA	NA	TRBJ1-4	TGTGCCAGTAGTATTTGGGTAGACTCCGACTTGGATAATGAAAAACTGTTTTTT	CASSIWVDSDLDNEKLFF
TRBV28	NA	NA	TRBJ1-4	TGTGCCAGCAGTTTCGCAGGGGCTGGGACTAATGAAAAACTGTTTTTT	CASSFAGAGTNEKLFF
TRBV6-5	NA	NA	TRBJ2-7	TGTGCCAGCAGTCCTACCCGGGACTCCTACGAGCAGTACTTC	CASSPTRDSYEQYF
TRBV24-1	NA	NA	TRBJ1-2	TGTGCCACCAGTCTGGCAGGGAATGGCTACACCTTC	CATSLAGNGYTF
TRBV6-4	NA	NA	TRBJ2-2	TGTGCCAGCAGCACCCAGGGGGGCGCCGGGGAGCTGTTTTTT	CASSTQGGAGELFF
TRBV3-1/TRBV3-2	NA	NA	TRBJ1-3	TGTGCCAGCAGCCTACAGGGCTCTGGAAACACCATATATTTT	CASSLQGSGNTIYF
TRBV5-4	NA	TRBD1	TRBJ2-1	TGTGCCAGCGGGATAGCAACAGGGGGCGGCAATGAGCAGTTCTTC	CASGIATGGGNEQFF
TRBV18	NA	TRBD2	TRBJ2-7	TGTGCCAGCTCACCATTCGGGGGGAATACAGTCTCCTCCTACGAGCAGTACTTC	CASSPFGGNTVSSYEQYF
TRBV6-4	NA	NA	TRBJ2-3	TGTGCCAGCAGTATCCGACACACAGATACGCAGTATTTT	CASSIRHTDTQYF
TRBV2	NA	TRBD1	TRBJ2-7	TGTGCCAGCAGTGTGACCAGGGGGAACGAGCAGTACTTC	CASSVTRGNEQYF
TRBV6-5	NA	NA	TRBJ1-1	TGTGCCAGCAGTCCTGGACAGCGGCCCAACACTGAAGCTTTCTTT	CASSPGQRPNTEAFF
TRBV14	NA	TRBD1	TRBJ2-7	TGTGCCAGCCGACGGACAGGGAGCTACGAGCAGTACTTC	CASRRTGSYEQYF
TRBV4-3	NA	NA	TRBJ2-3	TGCGCCAGCAGCCAGGATAGACAGGGCACAGATACGCAGTATTTT	CASSQDRQGTDTQYF